This record covers a single T cell receptor (beta chain). Its antigen is not identified. The junction had 4 bases not matched to a gene; V was cut back by 3 bases and J by 0 bases. This CDR3 has 16 residues. Germline CDR1 is SGHTA and CDR2 is FQGTGA. Repertoires were generated with immunoSEQ multiplex PCR, while TCRdb's copy carries only in-frame clones and drops some. The sample has about 78,000 clones, about four fifths seen once. This entry comes from a study of T cells in localized non-small cell lung cancer. Study-level points and caveats: Of the top 100 tumor clones, median around 60 were in adjacent lung, about 30 among its top 100. Uninvolved adjacent lung had more T cell clonality than any other tissue, topping tumor. Without multi-region sequencing, intratumor heterogeneity could not be excluded.

The sequencing used peripheral blood, collected before any cancer treatment. The rearrangement uses TRBV7-3 and TRBJ2-1; TRBD1 aligns across 8 bases. This receptor was taken from a man aged 40-75 years with stage I lung adenocarcinoma. In DNA, the CDR3 is TGTGCCAGCAGCTTCAGGGGGCGAAGCTCCTACAATGAGCAGTTCTTC. Encoded protein: CASSFRGRSSYNEQFF.